These T cell receptor beta chains were read from a single sample in a study of blood T cells in healthy people across ages. TCRdb recomputed calls from the 5' RACE reads with MiXCR, one row per CDR3 protein. Here the sample spans roughly 1 million distinct CDR3 sequences, around 27% being singletons. This sample was shared with a second study, whose subject was T cells of mothers and their children.

The material sequenced was blood. These receptors all stem from a girl aged 2-10 years in good health. CDR3s include the opening cysteine and the closing phenylalanine or tryptophan. Each record gives: V gene, J gene, clone size, D gene, CDR3 DNA, CDR3 protein. A D gene is named only where the DNA matches it firmly. The size field is filled for only some rows; it gives once, few, many or a size class.

TRBV7-3	TRBJ2-7	.	.	TGTGCCAGCAGCTTAGGGGGGCTGAACGAGCAGTACTTC	CASSLGGLNEQYF
TRBV27	TRBJ1-2	.	TRBD1	TGTGCCAGCAGCAGATGGGGGGGGACAGGGGGCGCGGACTATGGCTACACCTTC	CASSRWGGTGGADYGYTF
TRBV27	TRBJ2-7	.	.	TGTGCCAGCAGTTTATCGGTTGCTGGTTCTTACGAGCAGTACTTC	CASSLSVAGSYEQYF
TRBV5-4	TRBJ1-2	.	TRBD1	TGTGCCAGCAGATACCCGACAGGGGACTATGGCTACACCTTC	CASRYPTGDYGYTF
TRBV20-1	TRBJ2-5	few	TRBD2	TGCAGTGCTCGGCGGGAGGGCCAAGAGACCCAGTACTTC	CSARREGQETQYF
TRBV5-1	TRBJ2-3	few	.	TGCGCCAGCAGCTTGAGTTCCGGGACGGACTATTACACAGATACGCAGTATTTT	CASSLSSGTDYYTDTQYF
TRBV7-9	TRBJ2-7	few	.	TGTGCCACCTCAGGCGAACAGGGAACCGAGCAGTACTTC	CATSGEQGTEQYF
TRBV4-2	TRBJ2-1	.	TRBD1	TGTGCCAGCAGCAGGGTAGGGGGCTGGGAAAATGAGCAGTTCTTC	CASSRVGGWENEQFF
TRBV10-3	TRBJ2-7	once	.	TGTGCCACGCGCCCACCGGGGCCCGGGAAGCAGACCTCCTACGAGCAGTACTTC	CATRPPGPGKQTSYEQYF
TRBV20-1	TRBJ2-7	few	.	TGCAGTGCTAGCCCTAGGACAGCAGCCGTCTACGAGCAGTACTTC	CSASPRTAAVYEQYF
TRBV2	TRBJ1-6	.	.	TGTGCCAGCAGTGGTTCCCCAACAGTGGCGGGCTCACCCCTCCACTTT	CASSGSPTVAGSPLHF
TRBV5-8	TRBJ1-2	few	.	TGTGCCAGCAGCTTGTCAGGGCTTCATCGTTCGGTCTATGGCTACACCTTC	CASSLSGLHRSVYGYTF
TRBV7-9	TRBJ2-5	.	.	TGTACCAGCAGCAATACCGGGACACACCAAGAGACCCAGTACTTC	CTSSNTGTHQETQYF
TRBV5-1	TRBJ1-2	few	TRBD1	TGCGCCAGCCACCGGGGACAGGGAGGGAATGGCTACACCTTC	CASHRGQGGNGYTF
TRBV27	TRBJ2-6	many	.	TGTGCCAGCAGCCCCTCGCTTTCTGGGGCCAACGTCCTGACTTTC	CASSPSLSGANVLTF
TRBV3-1	TRBJ2-7	few	TRBD2	TGTGCCAGCAGCCAAGCGACACTAGCGGGAGACGAGCAGTACTTC	CASSQATLAGDEQYF
TRBV6-6	TRBJ1-3	.	.	TGTGCCAGCAGTTACGGTCCGGCTACCTCTGGAAACACCATATATTTT	CASSYGPATSGNTIYF
TRBV12-3/TRBV12-4	TRBJ1-5	many	.	TGTGCCAGCAGTTTCTTCGGCCCTAATCAGCCCCAGCATTTT	CASSFFGPNQPQHF
TRBV5-6	TRBJ2-1	.	.	TGTGCCAGCAGCTTAGCAGCCGGGCTAGTGTACAATGAGCAGTTCTTC	CASSLAAGLVYNEQFF
TRBV14	TRBJ2-4	.	.	TGTGCCAGCAGCCAAGATGCCTCCCGAAACATTCAGTACTTC	CASSQDASRNIQYF
TRBV2	TRBJ1-1	.	TRBD1	TGTGCCAGCAGTGTTGTCCGTATTGGGGGACAGAGTTGGAACACTGAAGCTTTCTTT	CASSVVRIGGQSWNTEAFF
TRBV15	TRBJ2-7	few	.	TGTGCCACCAGCAGAAGCAGGGGTTCCGACGAGCAGTACTTC	CATSRSRGSDEQYF
TRBV5-1	TRBJ2-3	.	.	TGCGCCAGCAGCGACCGACAGTTCCAGGGAGATACGCAGTATTTT	CASSDRQFQGDTQYF
TRBV3-1	TRBJ2-1	.	TRBD2	TGTGCCAGCAGCTGGGGACTAGCCAATGAGCAGTTCTTC	CASSWGLANEQFF
TRBV20-1	TRBJ2-1	.	.	TGCAGTGCTAGAGATATTGGAGACTCGACCAGTGAGCAGTTCTTC	CSARDIGDSTSEQFF
TRBV29-1	TRBJ1-3	few	.	TGCAGCGTTGAAGATTCTCTGGACAGTCACTCTGGAAACACCATATATTTT	CSVEDSLDSHSGNTIYF
TRBV7-2	TRBJ2-3	.	.	TGTGCCAGCAGCTTATTTGGGGATACGCAGTATTTT	CASSLFGDTQYF